This T cell receptor beta chain was sequenced for a study of T cells in tuberculosis. Overall study: Sequenced TCRs come from CD1B-GMM tetramer-binding T cells.

TCRdb keeps only in-frame clones here, not all; method: immunoSEQ multiplex PCR. The sample carries about 23,000 clones, around 97% recorded once. Study-wide results and limits: Active tuberculosis TCR-alpha repertoires lay closer to GMM-specific TCRs than IGRA-negative controls, suggesting clonal expansion.

Tuberculin skin test and IGRA determined adolescents' latent tuberculosis status at entry. As concerns this clone: The antigen remains unidentified.

The sequencing sample was made of PBMCs. The sequence was obtained from a donor under 30 with latent tuberculosis or without tuberculosis infection.

This chain's CDR3 is CASSYSGGYTEAFF. DNA for the CDR3: TGTGCCAGCAGTTACTCCGGGGGGTACACTGAAGCTTTCTTT. The chain links TRBV6-5 to TRBJ1-1, with TRBD1 as a possible D gene (5 bases). CDR3 size: 14 residues. Trimming took off 0 bases at V and 3 bases at J, with 8 bases between the two ends. Germline V gene sequence: CDR1 MNHEY, CDR2 SVGAGI.